Sequencing of this T cell receptor (beta chain) was carried out in a study of OX40 agonist ivuxolimab in advanced cancers. Data came from immunoSEQ multiplex PCR; TCRdb stores just in-frame clones and leaves some out. The data show about 53,000 clones, roughly 86% seen once. V lost 0 bases to trimming and J lost 5 bases; unmatched junction nucleotides: 13. Germline V gene sequence: CDR1 SGDLS, CDR2 YYNGEE. CDR3 size: 18 residues. The receptor's source is an adult with an advanced solid tumor such as melanoma, head and neck, liver or kidney cancer. The chain carries TRBV9 and TRBJ2-5, with 10 bases aligning to TRBD2. The sample consisted of CD4+ or CD8+ T cells sorted from blood, taken in a trial of the OX40 agonist ivuxolimab. The CDR3 is CASSVATGGLAALETQYF. In nucleotides, the CDR3 is TGTGCCAGCAGCGTAGCTACAGGCGGACTAGCGGCTTTGGAGACCCAGTACTTC.